This T cell receptor (beta chain) was profiled in a study of T cells after yellow fever vaccination. V was cut by 1 base and J by 4 bases, with 13 bases left in between. Germline V gives CDR1 MNHEY, CDR2 SMNVEV (reference sequence). The CDR3 has 16 residues. MiXCR was run by TCRdb on the 5' RACE reads, yielding one entry per CDR3 protein. The table has almost 600,000 distinct CDR3 sequences, 13% seen once; the top ten hold roughly 13%. This receptor was identified in a man aged 30-40 years who received the YFV17D yellow fever vaccine. The input for sequencing was PBMCs, taken on the day of the yellow fever booster vaccination. This sequence joins TRBV27 and TRBJ2-2; a weak D match, TRBD1 (5 bases). As DNA, the CDR3 is TGTGCCAGCAGTTTATGGAAAAGGGGAAGCACCGGGGAGCTGTTTTTT. Amino acid sequence: CASSLWKRGSTGELFF.